A single sample gave rise to the 4 T cell receptor beta chains below, sequenced in a study of shared clonotypes between healthy human individuals. Profiled with immunoSEQ multiplex PCR; TCRdb holds only in-frame clones, not every one. Of about 1.5 million clones listed, approximately 98% are singletons. The sequenced material came from naive CD4+ T cells sorted from blood. Subset: CD45RA+ positively selected. These receptors came from a man aged 30 to 45 in good health.

V is TRBV2 and J is TRBJ1-1, with a possible D match to TRBD1 (5 bases). The CDR3 loop spans 14 amino acids. Deletions cut 7 bases from V and 1 base from J, with 13 bases between. The germline CDR1 and CDR2 sequences are SNHLY and FYNNEI. The CDR3 region has the DNA TGTGCCAGCACTAAATTGACAGCGAACACTGAAGCTTTCTTT. Its protein is CASTKLTANTEAFF.

This rearrangement joins TRBV5-6 to TRBJ2-7, with D uncertain. CDR3 length equals 13 residues. CDR1 and CDR2 (germline): SGHDT, YYEEEE. With 2 bases removed from V and 4 bases from J, the gap between germline ends came to 10 bases. The CDR3 DNA sequence: TGTGCCAGCAGCTTCCCCTTAGGGTACGAGCAGTACTTC. Translating it yields CASSFPLGYEQYF.

V usage is TRBV28 and J usage is TRBJ1-2; D gene uncertain. The germline V gene has CDR1 MDHEN and CDR2 SYDVKM. V was shortened by 6 bases and J by 5 bases, with 13 bases between the two germline ends. The CDR3 spans 13 residues. CDR3 nucleotide sequence: TGTGCCAGCAGATCCCTGGGTCCGTATGGCTACACCTTC. Protein sequence: CASRSLGPYGYTF.

The rearrangement uses TRBV5-1 and TRBJ2-5; D is undetermined. Germline V gives CDR1 SGHRS, CDR2 YFSETQ. The V end lost 4 bases, the J end lost 5 bases, and 15 bases lay between the germline ends. The length of the CDR3 is 14 residues. The CDR3 nucleotides are TGCGCCAGCAGCCCATCTGCAGTGGTGGAGACCCAGTACTTC. Protein: CASSPSAVVETQYF.